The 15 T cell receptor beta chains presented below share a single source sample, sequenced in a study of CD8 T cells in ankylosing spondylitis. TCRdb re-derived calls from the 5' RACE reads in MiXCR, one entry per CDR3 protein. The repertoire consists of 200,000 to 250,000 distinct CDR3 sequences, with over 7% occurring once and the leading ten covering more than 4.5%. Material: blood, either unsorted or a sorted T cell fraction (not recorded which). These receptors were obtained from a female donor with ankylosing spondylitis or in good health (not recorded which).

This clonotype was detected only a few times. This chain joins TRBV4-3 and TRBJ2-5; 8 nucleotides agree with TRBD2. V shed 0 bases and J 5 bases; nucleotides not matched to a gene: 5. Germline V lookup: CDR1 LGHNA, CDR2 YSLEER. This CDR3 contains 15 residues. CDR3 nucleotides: TGCGCCAGCAGCCAAGATCGGGGGGGAGGGGAGACCCAGTACTTC. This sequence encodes CASSQDRGGGETQYF.

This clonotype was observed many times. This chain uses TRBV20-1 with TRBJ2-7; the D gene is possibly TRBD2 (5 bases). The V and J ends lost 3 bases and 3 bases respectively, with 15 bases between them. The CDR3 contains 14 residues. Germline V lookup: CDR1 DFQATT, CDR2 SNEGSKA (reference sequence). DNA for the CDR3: TGCAGTGCTAGTCGTGAGGGAGTCTTCTACGAGCAGTACTTC. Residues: CSASREGVFYEQYF.

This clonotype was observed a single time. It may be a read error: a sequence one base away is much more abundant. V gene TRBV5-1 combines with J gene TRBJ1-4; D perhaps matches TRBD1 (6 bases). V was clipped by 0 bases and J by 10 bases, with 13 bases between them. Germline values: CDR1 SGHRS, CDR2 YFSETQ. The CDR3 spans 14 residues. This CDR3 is CASSLGHAGAKLFF. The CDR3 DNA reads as TGCGCCAGCAGCTTGGGACACGCAGGGGCAAAACTGTTTTTT.

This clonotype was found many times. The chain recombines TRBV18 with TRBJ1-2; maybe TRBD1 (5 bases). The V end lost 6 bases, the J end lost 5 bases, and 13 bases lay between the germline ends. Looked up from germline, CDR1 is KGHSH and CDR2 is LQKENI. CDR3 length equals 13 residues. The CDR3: CASSGDQRYGYTF. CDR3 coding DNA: TGTGCCAGCTCCGGGGACCAGCGTTATGGCTACACCTTC.

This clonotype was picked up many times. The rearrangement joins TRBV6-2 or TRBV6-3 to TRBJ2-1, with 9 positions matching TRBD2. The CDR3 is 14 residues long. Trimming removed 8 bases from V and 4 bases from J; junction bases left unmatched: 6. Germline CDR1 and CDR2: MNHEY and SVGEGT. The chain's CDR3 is CASGSAGGYNEQFF. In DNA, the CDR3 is TGTGCCAGCGGCTCAGCGGGAGGTTACAATGAGCAGTTCTTC.

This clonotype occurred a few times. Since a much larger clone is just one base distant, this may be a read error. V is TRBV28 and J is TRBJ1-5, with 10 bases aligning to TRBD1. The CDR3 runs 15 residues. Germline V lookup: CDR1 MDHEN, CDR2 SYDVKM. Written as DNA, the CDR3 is TGTACCAGCCTTTCTAGGGGGACAGGGGAGAAGCCCCAGCATTTT. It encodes CTSLSRGTGEKPQHF.

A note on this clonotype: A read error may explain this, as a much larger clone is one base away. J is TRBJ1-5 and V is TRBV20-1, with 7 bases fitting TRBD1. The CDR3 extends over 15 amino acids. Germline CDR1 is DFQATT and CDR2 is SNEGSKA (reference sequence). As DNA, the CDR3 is TGCGGTGCTAGAGACCAGGACAGGAGGAAGCAGCCCCAGCATTTT. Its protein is CGARDQDRRKQPQHF.

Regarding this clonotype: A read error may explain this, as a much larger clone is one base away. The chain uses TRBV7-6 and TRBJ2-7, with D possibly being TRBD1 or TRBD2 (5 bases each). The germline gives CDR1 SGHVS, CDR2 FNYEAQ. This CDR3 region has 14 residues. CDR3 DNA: TGTGCCGGCAGCCCTGGTGGGGGTCACTACGAGCAGTACTTC. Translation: CAGSPGGGHYEQYF.

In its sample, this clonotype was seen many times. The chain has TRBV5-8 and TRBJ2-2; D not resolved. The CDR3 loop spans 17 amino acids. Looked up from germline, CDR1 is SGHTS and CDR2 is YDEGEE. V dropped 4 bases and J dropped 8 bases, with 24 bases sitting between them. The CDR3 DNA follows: TGTGCCAGCAGCCTACTTGGATGGAAAGGAACACCGGGGGAGCTGTTTTTT. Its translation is CASSLLGWKGTPGELFF. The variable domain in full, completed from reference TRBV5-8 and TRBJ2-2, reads EAGVTQSPTHLIKTRGQQATLRCSPISGHTSVYWYQQALGLGLQFLLWYDEGEERNRGNFPPRFSGRQFPNYSSELNVNALELEDSALYLCASSLLGWKGTPGELFFGEGSRLTVL.

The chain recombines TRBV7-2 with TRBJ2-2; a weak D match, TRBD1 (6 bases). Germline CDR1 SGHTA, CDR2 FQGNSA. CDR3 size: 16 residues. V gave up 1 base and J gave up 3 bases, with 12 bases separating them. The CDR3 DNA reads TGTGCCAGCAGCTTAGTTGCAGGGGAGTACACCGGGGAGCTGTTTTTT. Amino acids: CASSLVAGEYTGELFF.

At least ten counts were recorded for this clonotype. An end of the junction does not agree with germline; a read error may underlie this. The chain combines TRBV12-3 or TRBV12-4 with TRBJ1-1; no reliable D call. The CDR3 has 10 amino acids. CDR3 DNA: TGTGCCAGCAAAGGCGCAGAGCAGGTATTT. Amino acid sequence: CASKGAEQVF.

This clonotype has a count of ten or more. The CDR3 DNA sequence: TGTGCCAGCAACGTAAAGTACTCCTACAATGAGCAGTTCTTC. Amino acid sequence: CASNVKYSYNEQFF. J is TRBJ2-1 and V is TRBV7-9; D gene uncertain. Trimming left V 7 bases short and J 0 bases short, with 10 bases between. Germline CDR1 is SEHNR and CDR2 is FQNEAQ (reference sequence). The CDR3 runs to 14 residues. Looking up the rest from reference TRBV7-9 and TRBJ2-1 gives the full variable domain: DTGVSQNPRHKITKRGQNVTFRCDPISEHNRLYWYRQTLGQGPEFLTYFQNEAQLEKSRLLSDRFSAERPKGSFSTLEIQRTEQGDSAMYLCASNVKYSYNEQFFGPGTRLTVL.

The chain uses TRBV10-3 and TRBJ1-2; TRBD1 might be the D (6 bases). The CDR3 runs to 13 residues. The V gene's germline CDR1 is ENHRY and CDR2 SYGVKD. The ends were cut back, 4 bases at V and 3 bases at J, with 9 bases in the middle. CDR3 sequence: CAISVEGDYGYTF. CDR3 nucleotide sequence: TGTGCCATCAGTGTAGAGGGGGACTATGGCTACACCTTC.

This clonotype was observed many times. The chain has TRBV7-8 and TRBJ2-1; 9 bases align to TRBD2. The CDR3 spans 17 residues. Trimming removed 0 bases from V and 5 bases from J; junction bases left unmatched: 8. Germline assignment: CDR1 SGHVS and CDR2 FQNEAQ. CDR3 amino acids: CASSLAFLAGAHNEQFF. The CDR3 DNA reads TGTGCCAGCAGCTTAGCTTTTTTAGCGGGAGCCCACAATGAGCAGTTCTTC.

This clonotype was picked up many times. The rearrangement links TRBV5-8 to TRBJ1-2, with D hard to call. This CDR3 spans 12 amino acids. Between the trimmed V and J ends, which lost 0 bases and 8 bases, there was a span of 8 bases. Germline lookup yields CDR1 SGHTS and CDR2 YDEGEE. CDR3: CASSLAHLGYTF. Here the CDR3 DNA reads TGTGCCAGCAGCTTGGCCCATTTGGGCTACACCTTC.